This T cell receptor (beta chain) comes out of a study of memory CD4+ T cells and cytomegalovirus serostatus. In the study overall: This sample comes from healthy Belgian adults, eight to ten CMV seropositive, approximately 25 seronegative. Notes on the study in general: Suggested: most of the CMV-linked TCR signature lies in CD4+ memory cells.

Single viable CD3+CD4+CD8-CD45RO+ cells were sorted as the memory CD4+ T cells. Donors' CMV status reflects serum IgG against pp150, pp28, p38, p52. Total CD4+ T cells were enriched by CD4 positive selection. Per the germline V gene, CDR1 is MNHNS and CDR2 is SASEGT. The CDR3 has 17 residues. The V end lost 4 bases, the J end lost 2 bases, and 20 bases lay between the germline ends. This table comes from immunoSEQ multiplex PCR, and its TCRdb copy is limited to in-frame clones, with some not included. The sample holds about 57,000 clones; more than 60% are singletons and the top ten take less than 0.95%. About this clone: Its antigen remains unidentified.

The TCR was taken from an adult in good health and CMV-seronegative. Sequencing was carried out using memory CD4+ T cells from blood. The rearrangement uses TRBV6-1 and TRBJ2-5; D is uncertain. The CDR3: CASSVGFGQKGQETQYF. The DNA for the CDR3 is TGTGCCAGCAGTGTCGGGTTTGGTCAGAAGGGACAAGAGACCCAGTACTTC.